This T cell receptor (beta chain) was recorded in a study of T-cell reconstitution after alpha-beta-depleted transplantation in children. Study observations and caveats: Newly made T cells mostly supplied T-cell counts and diversity one year after transplant. It was reported that alpha-beta T cells came from several hundred expanded graft clones (about two months after transplant). Some patients owed their high day-60 TCRbeta diversity to surviving recipient T cells and thymic progenitors.

This clonotype was picked up many times. Its antigen is undetermined. This CDR3 is built from 12 residues. V lost 7 bases to trimming and J lost 3 bases, with 10 bases between them. Unique molecular identifiers were incorporated when the TCRbeta library was constructed. Using its own MiXCR run on the PCR reads, TCRdb lists one record per CDR3 protein. Here the sample spans 210,000 or so distinct CDR3 sequences, 11% being singletons. This specimen was PBMCs, taken before TCRalphabeta/CD19-depleted stem cell transplant. The sequence came from a child under two years old with acute myeloid leukemia, due to receive a stem cell transplant. The chain is built from TRBV12-3 or TRBV12-4 and TRBJ2-7; D remains unclear. The CDR3 region is CASTDIIYEQYF. Here the CDR3 DNA reads TGTGCCAGCACCGACATTATCTACGAGCAGTACTTC.